These T cell receptor beta chains were read from a single sample in a study of beta chain features in type 1 diabetes. Sequencing used immunoSEQ multiplex PCR; TCRdb keeps in-frame clones, though not all of them. The table records 300,000 to 350,000 clones, about 15% of them present only once. The sample was central memory CD4+ T cells from blood. The receptors here all came from a young man in good health. CDR3s include the opening cysteine and the closing phenylalanine or tryptophan. D genes are given only for firm matches. A clone size is listed for some rows: how often the clone was seen (once, few, many), or a class if it is expanded.

V gene,D gene,clone size,J gene,CDR3 DNA,CDR3 protein
TRBV7-8,NA,many,TRBJ2-3,TGTGCCAGCAGCTTAGTGCCTCAGGGTACGCAGTATTTT,CASSLVPQGTQYF
TRBV4-1,NA,few,TRBJ2-5,TGCGCCAGCAGCCTTGCGAGGCGGGAGACCCAGTACTTC,CASSLARRETQYF
TRBV19,NA,NA,TRBJ2-2,TGTGCCAGTAGTATTCGACTAGAATCCGGGGAGCTGTTTTTT,CASSIRLESGELFF
TRBV5-4,NA,few,TRBJ2-5,TGTGCCAGCAGCTTGGCCGAAGGGATGAAGACCCAGTACTTC,CASSLAEGMKTQYF
TRBV2,TRBD1,few,TRBJ1-6,TGTGCCAGCAGCCCGAGGACAGGGGAGAATTCACCCCTCCACTTT,CASSPRTGENSPLHF
TRBV5-8,NA,NA,TRBJ1-1,TGTGCCAGCAGCTTATTTCCAGGGAAGAACACTGAAGCTTTCTTT,CASSLFPGKNTEAFF
TRBV5-1,TRBD1,NA,TRBJ2-5,TGCGCCAGCAGCCAAAAACCCCGCCAGGGGGATAGGCAAGAGACCCAGTACTTC,CASSQKPRQGDRQETQYF
TRBV4-3,TRBD1,NA,TRBJ1-1,TGCGCCAGCAGCCAGGCGGACAGGGCCAACACTGAAGCTTTCTTT,CASSQADRANTEAFF
TRBV9,NA,few,TRBJ1-1,TGTGCCAGCAGCGTCTCAGTGGGGGCTACTGAAGCTTTCTTT,CASSVSVGATEAFF
TRBV4-1,NA,NA,TRBJ1-2,TGCGCCAGCAGCCAAGACCCGGGGTTGGGCTATGGCTACACCTTC,CASSQDPGLGYGYTF
TRBV18,NA,many,TRBJ2-1,TGTGCCAGCTCACCACCCGGGACACCTAGTGAGCAGTTCTTC,CASSPPGTPSEQFF
TRBV11-2,TRBD1,NA,TRBJ1-1,TGTGCCAGCAGCTTAACCGGGACAGTGACTGAAGCTTTCTTT,CASSLTGTVTEAFF
TRBV10-3,TRBD2,many,TRBJ2-1,TGTGCCGCTGCGGAGCGGGGGTACAATGAGCAGTTCTTC,CAAAERGYNEQFF
TRBV7-2,TRBD2,NA,TRBJ2-7,TGTGCCAGCAGTTGGACTAGCGGTACCTACGAGCAGTACTTC,CASSWTSGTYEQYF
TRBV10-3,NA,many,TRBJ2-2,TGTGCCATCAGTTGGACCGGGGAGCTGTTTTTT,CAISWTGELFF
TRBV7-2,NA,few,TRBJ2-1,TGTGCCAGCAGCCGAGGGGAGCAGGTCAATGAGCAGTTCTTC,CASSRGEQVNEQFF
TRBV7-8,TRBD1,NA,TRBJ1-2,TGTGCCAGCAGCTTAGCGCTGGGACAGGCATATGGCTACACCTTC,CASSLALGQAYGYTF
TRBV18,TRBD1,few,TRBJ1-5,TGTGCCAGCTCAGCGGGACAGAATCAGCCCCAGCATTTT,CASSAGQNQPQHF
TRBV4-2,TRBD1,many,TRBJ2-5,TGTGCCAGCAGCCAAGGGGGGACAGGGTCGCACCAAGAGACCCAGTACTTC,CASSQGGTGSHQETQYF
TRBV29-1,NA,few,TRBJ2-1,TGCAGCGCCTTACATAATGAGCAGTTCTTC,CSALHNEQFF
TRBV7-2,NA,few,TRBJ2-3,TGTGCCAGCAGCTTATTCCTAGCGACAGATACGCAGTATTTT,CASSLFLATDTQYF
TRBV28,TRBD2,many,TRBJ2-7,TGTGCCAGCAGCCCTAGCGGGGGTTACGATTCCTACGAGCAGTACTTC,CASSPSGGYDSYEQYF
TRBV11-2,TRBD1,few,TRBJ1-2,TGTGCCAGCAGCTCTTACAGGGGAGCAAACTATGGCTACACCTTC,CASSSYRGANYGYTF
TRBV2,NA,few,TRBJ2-5,TGTGCCAGCGGGGAACAGCTGATCCAAGAGACCCAGTACTTC,CASGEQLIQETQYF
TRBV2,NA,NA,TRBJ2-3,TGTGCCACCATAAAGGGTAGGGGAGGACCAGATACGCAGTATTTT,CATIKGRGGPDTQYF
TRBV11-2,NA,few,TRBJ1-5,TGTGCCAGCAGCCAGTCGGCGGGGCAGCCCCAGCATTTT,CASSQSAGQPQHF
TRBV18,TRBD2,NA,TRBJ2-1,TGTGCCAGCTCACCGGGGACTAGCGGGAGGGCCCCCCATGAGCAGTTCTTC,CASSPGTSGRAPHEQFF
TRBV30,NA,few,TRBJ2-5,TGTGCCTGGGAACGGGGGGCCGGGCAAGAGACCCAGTACTTC,CAWERGAGQETQYF
TRBV11-2,TRBD1,few,TRBJ2-1,TGTGCCAGCAGCCCCCTCGGGACAGGGGTCAATGAGCAGTTCTTC,CASSPLGTGVNEQFF
TRBV2,NA,few,TRBJ2-3,TGTGCCAGCAGTGAATGGGCGGATAGCACAGATACGCAGTATTTT,CASSEWADSTDTQYF
TRBV2,NA,few,TRBJ2-7,TGTGCCAGCAGTGCCTCGGGCCAGGGATCCTCCGAGCAGTACTTC,CASSASGQGSSEQYF
TRBV5-1,TRBD2,NA,TRBJ2-1,TGCGCCAGCAACGTCGTCCTCTTACTAGCGGGAGTAGGGGAGCAGTTCTTC,CASNVVLLLAGVGEQFF
TRBV30,TRBD1,NA,TRBJ2-6,TGTGCCTGGGGCCGGGACAGGGTCCGCTCTGGGGCCAACGTCCTGACTTTC,CAWGRDRVRSGANVLTF
TRBV14,NA,few,TRBJ2-1,TGTGCCAGCAGCCAAGATCATAGGGCAGGGCTCTACAATGAGCAGTTCTTC,CASSQDHRAGLYNEQFF
TRBV5-6,NA,few,TRBJ2-3,TGTGCCAGCAGCTTAAGACACCTCGAACGACTCACAGATACGCAGTATTTT,CASSLRHLERLTDTQYF
TRBV20-1,NA,NA,TRBJ2-3,TGCAGTGCTAGTTGGTCAGATACGCAGTATTTT,CSASWSDTQYF
TRBV5-4,TRBD1,NA,TRBJ1-5,TGTGCCAGCAGCGATGGGACAGGCAATCAGCCCCAGCATTTT,CASSDGTGNQPQHF
TRBV7-2,NA,few,TRBJ1-1,TGTGCCAGCAGCTGGAGGGGAGTCACTGAAGCTTTCTTT,CASSWRGVTEAFF
TRBV7-8,NA,few,TRBJ1-2,TGTGCCAGCAGCTTAGGCAGCGTACCCACCAACTATGGCTACACCTTC,CASSLGSVPTNYGYTF
TRBV18,NA,few,TRBJ1-2,TGTGCCAGCTCACCAACCGAGGGCAGTGGCTACACCTTC,CASSPTEGSGYTF
TRBV4-1,NA,NA,TRBJ1-2,TGCGCCAGCAGCCAGGAAGTGGGAACAGCCAGATATGGCTACACCTTC,CASSQEVGTARYGYTF
TRBV25-1,NA,many,TRBJ2-3,TGTGCCAGCAGTGAATCAGCAGCAGCCCTTGTGCAGTATTTT,CASSESAAALVQYF
TRBV19,TRBD2,NA,TRBJ2-5,TGTGCCAGTAGCCAGTCTAGCGGAGTACGAGAGACCCAGTACTTC,CASSQSSGVRETQYF
TRBV6-5,NA,NA,TRBJ2-1,TGTGCCAGCCGTAACAGCTTAGGCAATGAGCAGTTCTTC,CASRNSLGNEQFF
TRBV7-9,NA,NA,TRBJ2-4,TGTGCCAGCAGCTTAGTTTGGGGCAACAAAAACATTCAGTACTTC,CASSLVWGNKNIQYF
TRBV5-1,NA,many,TRBJ1-1,TGCGCCAGCAGCCCCGGGACGGGTAACACTGAAGCTTTCTTT,CASSPGTGNTEAFF
TRBV7-2,TRBD2,few,TRBJ2-2,TGTGCCAGCAGCTTAGATGCTAGCGGTACCGGGGAGCTGTTTTTT,CASSLDASGTGELFF
TRBV6-5,NA,NA,TRBJ2-7,TGTGCCAGCAGTTACACAGGGAGCGAGCAGTACTTC,CASSYTGSEQYF
TRBV5-1,NA,few,TRBJ1-2,TGCGCCAGCGCCCCCAGGAGCAGGGACTATGGCTACACCTTC,CASAPRSRDYGYTF